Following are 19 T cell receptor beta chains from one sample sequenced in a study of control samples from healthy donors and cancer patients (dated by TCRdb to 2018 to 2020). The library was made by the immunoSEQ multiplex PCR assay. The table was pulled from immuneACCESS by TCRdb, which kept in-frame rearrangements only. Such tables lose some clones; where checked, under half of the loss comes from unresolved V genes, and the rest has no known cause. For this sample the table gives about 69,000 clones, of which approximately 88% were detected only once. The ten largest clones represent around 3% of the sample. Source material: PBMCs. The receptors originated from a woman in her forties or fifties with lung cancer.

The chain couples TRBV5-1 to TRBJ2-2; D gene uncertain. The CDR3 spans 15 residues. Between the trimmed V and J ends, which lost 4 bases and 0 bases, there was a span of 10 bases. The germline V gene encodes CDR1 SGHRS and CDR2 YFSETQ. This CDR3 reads CASSDRVTNTGELFF. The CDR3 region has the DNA TGCGCCAGCAGCGACCGGGTAACGAACACCGGGGAGCTGTTTTTT.

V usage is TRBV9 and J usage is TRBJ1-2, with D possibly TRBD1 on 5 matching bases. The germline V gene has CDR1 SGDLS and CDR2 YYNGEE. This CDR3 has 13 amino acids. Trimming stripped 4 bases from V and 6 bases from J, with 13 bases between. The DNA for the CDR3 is TGTGCCAGCAGCCAGACAAGGGGACATGGCTACACCTTC. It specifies CASSQTRGHGYTF.

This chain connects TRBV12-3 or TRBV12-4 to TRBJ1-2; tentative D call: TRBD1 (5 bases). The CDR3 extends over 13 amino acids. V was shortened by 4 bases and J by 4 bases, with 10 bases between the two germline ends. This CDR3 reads CASSYQGSYGYTF. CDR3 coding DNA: TGTGCCAGCAGTTACCAGGGAAGCTATGGCTACACCTTC.

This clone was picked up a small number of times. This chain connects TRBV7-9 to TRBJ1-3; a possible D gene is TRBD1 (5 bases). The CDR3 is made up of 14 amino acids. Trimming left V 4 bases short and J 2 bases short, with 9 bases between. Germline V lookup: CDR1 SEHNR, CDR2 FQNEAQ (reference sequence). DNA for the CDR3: TGTGCCAGCAGCTCTCAGGGCCCTGGAAACACCATATATTTT. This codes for CASSSQGPGNTIYF.

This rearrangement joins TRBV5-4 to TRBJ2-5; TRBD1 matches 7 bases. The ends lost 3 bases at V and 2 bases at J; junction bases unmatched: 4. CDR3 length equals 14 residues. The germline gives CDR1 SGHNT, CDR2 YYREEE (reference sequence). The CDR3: CASSSQGFQETQYF. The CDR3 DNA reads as TGTGCCAGCAGCTCACAGGGGTTTCAAGAGACCCAGTACTTC. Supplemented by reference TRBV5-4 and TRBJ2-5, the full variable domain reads ETGVTQSPTHLIKTRGQQVTLRCSSQSGHNTVSWYQQALGQGPQFIFQYYREEENGRGNFPPRFSGLQFPNYSSELNVNALELDDSALYLCASSSQGFQETQYFGPGTRLLVL.

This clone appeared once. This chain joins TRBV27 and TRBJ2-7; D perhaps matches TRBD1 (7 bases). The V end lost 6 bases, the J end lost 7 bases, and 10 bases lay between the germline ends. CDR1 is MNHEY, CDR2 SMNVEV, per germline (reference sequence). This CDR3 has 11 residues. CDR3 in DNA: TGTGCCAGCAGCTCAGGGGGGGAGCAGTACTTC. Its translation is CASSSGGEQYF.

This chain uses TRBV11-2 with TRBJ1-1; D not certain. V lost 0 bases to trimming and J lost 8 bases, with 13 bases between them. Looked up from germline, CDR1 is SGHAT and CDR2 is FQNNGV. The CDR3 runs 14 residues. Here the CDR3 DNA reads TGTGCCAGCAGCTTAGATCCACTACAGTCAGAAGCTTTCTTT. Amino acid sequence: CASSLDPLQSEAFF.

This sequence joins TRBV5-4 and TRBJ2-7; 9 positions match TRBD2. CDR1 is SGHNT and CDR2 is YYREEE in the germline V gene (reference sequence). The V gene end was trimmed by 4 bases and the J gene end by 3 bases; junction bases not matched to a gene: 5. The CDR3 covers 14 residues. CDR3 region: CASSLSGGVYEQYF. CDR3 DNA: TGTGCCAGCAGCCTTAGCGGGGGTGTCTACGAGCAGTACTTC.

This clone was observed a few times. CDR3 sequence (DNA): TGTGCCATTGGGCAGGGGACACTGGCACCCCTCCACTTT. Translation: CAIGQGTLAPLHF. The rearrangement uses TRBV10-3 and TRBJ1-6; D perhaps matches TRBD1 (6 bases). The CDR3 is 13 amino acids. The V end lost 9 bases, the J end lost 11 bases, and 17 bases lay between the germline ends. CDR1 ENHRY and CDR2 SYGVKD come from the germline V gene.

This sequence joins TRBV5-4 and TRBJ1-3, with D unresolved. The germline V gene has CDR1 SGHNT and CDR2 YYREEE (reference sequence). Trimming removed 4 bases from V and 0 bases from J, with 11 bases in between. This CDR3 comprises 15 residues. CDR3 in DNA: TGTGCCAGCAGCAACGTCGGCAACTCTGGAAACACCATATATTTT. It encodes CASSNVGNSGNTIYF.

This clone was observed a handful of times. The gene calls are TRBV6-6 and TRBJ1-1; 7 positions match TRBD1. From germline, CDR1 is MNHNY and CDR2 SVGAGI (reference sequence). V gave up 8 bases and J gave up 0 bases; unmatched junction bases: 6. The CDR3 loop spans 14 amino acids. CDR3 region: CASGTGALNTEAFF. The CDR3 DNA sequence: TGTGCCAGCGGTACAGGGGCGTTGAACACTGAAGCTTTCTTT.

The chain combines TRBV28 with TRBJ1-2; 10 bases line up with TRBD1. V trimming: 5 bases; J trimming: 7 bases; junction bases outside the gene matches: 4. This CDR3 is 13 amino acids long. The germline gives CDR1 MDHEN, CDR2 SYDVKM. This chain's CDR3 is CASSPGQGSGYTF. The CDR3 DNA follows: TGTGCCAGCAGTCCGGGACAGGGGAGTGGCTACACCTTC.

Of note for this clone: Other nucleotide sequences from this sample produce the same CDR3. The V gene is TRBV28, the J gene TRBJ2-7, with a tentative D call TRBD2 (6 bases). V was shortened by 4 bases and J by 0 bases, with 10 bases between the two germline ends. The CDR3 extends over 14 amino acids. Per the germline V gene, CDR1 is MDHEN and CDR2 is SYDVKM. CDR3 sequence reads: CASSSGGSSYEQYF. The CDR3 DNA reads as TGTGCCAGCAGTTCTGGGGGGAGCTCCTACGAGCAGTACTTC.

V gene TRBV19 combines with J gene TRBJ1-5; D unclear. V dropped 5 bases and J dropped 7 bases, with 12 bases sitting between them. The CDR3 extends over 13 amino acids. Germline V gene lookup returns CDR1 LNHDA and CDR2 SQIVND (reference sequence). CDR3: CASSVAGSQPQHF. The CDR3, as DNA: TGTGCCAGTAGTGTGGCAGGAAGCCAGCCCCAGCATTTT. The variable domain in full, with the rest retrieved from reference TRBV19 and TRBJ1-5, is DGGITQSPKYLFRKEGQNVTLSCEQNLNHDAMYWYRQDPGQGLRLIYYSQIVNDFQKGDIAEGYSVSREKKESFPLTVTSAQKNPTAFYLCASSVAGSQPQHFGDGTRLSIL.

CDR3 amino acids: CASSPGWAEAFF. The DNA of the CDR3 is TGTGCCAGCTCGCCTGGGTGGGCTGAAGCTTTCTTT. The chain joins TRBV28 to TRBJ1-1, with unresolved D. V shed 8 bases and J shed 6 bases, with 13 bases lying between them. Germline V lookup: CDR1 MDHEN, CDR2 SYDVKM. The CDR3 runs 12 residues.

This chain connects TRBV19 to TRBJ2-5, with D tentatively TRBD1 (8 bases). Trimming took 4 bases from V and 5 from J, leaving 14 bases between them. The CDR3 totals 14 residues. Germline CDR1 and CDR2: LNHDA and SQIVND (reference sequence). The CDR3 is CASSTGQGGETQYF. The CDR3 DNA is TGTGCCAGTAGTACCGGACAGGGAGGGGAGACCCAGTACTTC.

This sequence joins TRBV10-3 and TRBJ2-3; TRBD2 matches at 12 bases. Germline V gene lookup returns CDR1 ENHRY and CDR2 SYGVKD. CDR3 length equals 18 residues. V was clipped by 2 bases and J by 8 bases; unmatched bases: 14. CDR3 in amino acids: CAISEVASGGGHSGTQYF. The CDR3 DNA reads TGTGCCATCAGTGAGGTGGCTAGCGGGGGGGGGCATTCTGGTACGCAGTATTTT.

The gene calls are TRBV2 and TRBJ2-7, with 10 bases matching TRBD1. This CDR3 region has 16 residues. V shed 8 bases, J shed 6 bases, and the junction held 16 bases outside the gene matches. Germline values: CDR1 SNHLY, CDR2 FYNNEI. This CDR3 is CASGKTTGGVPSEQYF. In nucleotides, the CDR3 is TGTGCCAGCGGTAAGACGACAGGGGGCGTCCCGAGCGAGCAGTACTTC.

CDR3 residues: CASSSTGAVSYNEQFF. As DNA, the CDR3 is TGTGCCAGCAGTTCAACAGGGGCGGTGTCATACAATGAGCAGTTCTTC. This chain uses TRBV28 with TRBJ2-1; TRBD1 matches 7 bases. CDR1 and CDR2 (germline): MDHEN, SYDVKM. The CDR3 covers 16 residues. The ends lost 4 bases at V and 4 bases at J; junction bases unmatched: 10. The full variable domain, its missing parts supplied by reference TRBV28 and TRBJ2-1, is DVKVTQSSRYLVKRTGEKVFLECVQDMDHENMFWYRQDPGLGLRLIYFSYDVKMKEKGDIPEGYSVSREKKERFSLILESASTNQTSMYLCASSSTGAVSYNEQFFGPGTRLTVL.